This T cell receptor (beta chain) was recorded in a study of radiation and T cells in renal cell carcinoma. Findings of the study overall: Baseline intratumoral clonotype presence is unknown without pretreatment biopsies.

Time point in this sample: blood 4 weeks post-SBRT, at nephrectomy. Treatment of the sample: 15 Gy SBRT to primary tumor, nephrectomy 4 weeks later. Nephrectomy followed 15 Gy stereotactic body radiation by 4 weeks. Radiation-treated patients gave blood at baseline, week 2 and week 4. Data came from immunoSEQ multiplex PCR; TCRdb stores just in-frame clones and leaves some out. The profile shows around 180,000 clones, 88% of them singletons. V gave up 4 bases and J gave up 8 bases; unmatched junction bases: 9. Germline-derived CDR1 and CDR2 are SGDLS and YYNGEE. CDR3 length: 15 residues. Points on this clone: Its cognate antigen is unknown.

The gene calls are TRBV9 and TRBJ1-4; 9 nucleotides match TRBD1. This TCR derives from a woman aged 45-65 years with renal cell carcinoma. Sequences were derived from blood, sampled from a patient whose treatment included radiotherapy and nephrectomy. The DNA of the CDR3 is TGTGCCAGCAGCTACCGGACAGGGGCAGGGGAAAAACTGTTTTTT. Amino acid sequence: CASSYRTGAGEKLFF.